There are a few counts of the clone carrying this TCR beta chain. Its target is unknown. This specimen comes from a study of T cells after yellow fever vaccination. General observations from the study: Faster peaking, at day 5 versus 15, marked a secondary response that was weaker. Any FACS-sorted repertoire could hold abundant clonotypes that contaminate it from the bulk population.

With 1 base removed from V and 1 base from J, the gap between germline ends came to 7 bases. CDR1 SGHTA and CDR2 FQGNSA come from the germline V gene. This CDR3 spans 15 amino acids. TCRdb re-derived calls from the 5' RACE reads in MiXCR, one entry per CDR3 protein. The table records around 400,000 distinct CDR3 sequences, 11% of them present only once. The receptor's source is a man aged 18 to 30 who received the YFV17D yellow fever vaccine. J is TRBJ2-2 and V is TRBV7-2; D is ambiguous. The source was PBMCs, collected on the day of the first yellow fever vaccination. CDR3 amino acids: CASSLELMNTGELFF. The CDR3 DNA follows: TGTGCCAGCAGCTTAGAACTGATGAACACCGGGGAGCTGTTTTTT.